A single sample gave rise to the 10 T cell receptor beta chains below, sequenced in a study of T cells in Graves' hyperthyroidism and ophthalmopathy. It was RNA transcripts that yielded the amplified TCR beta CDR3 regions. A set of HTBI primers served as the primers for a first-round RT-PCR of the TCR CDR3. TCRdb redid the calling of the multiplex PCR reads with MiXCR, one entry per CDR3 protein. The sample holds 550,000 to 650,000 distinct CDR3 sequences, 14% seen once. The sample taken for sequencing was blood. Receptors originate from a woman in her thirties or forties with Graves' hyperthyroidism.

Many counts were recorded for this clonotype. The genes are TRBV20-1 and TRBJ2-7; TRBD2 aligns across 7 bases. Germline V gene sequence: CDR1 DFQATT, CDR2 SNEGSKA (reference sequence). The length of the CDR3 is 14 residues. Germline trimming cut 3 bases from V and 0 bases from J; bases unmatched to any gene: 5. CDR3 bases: TGCAGTGCTAGTATCGGGAGGCACTCCTACGAGCAGTACTTC. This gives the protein CSASIGRHSYEQYF.

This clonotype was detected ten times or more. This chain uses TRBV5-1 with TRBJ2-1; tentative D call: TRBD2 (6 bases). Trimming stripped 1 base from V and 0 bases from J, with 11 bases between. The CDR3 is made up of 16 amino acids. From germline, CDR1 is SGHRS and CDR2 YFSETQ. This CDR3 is CASSLMAGISYNEQFF. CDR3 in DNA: TGCGCCAGCAGCTTGATGGCGGGAATCTCCTACAATGAGCAGTTCTTC.

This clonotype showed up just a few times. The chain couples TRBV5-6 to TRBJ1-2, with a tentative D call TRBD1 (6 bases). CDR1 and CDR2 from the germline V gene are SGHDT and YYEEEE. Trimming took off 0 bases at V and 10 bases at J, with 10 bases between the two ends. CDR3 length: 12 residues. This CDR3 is CASSLGTVNYTF. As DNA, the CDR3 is TGTGCCAGCAGCTTGGGGACAGTAAACTACACCTTC.

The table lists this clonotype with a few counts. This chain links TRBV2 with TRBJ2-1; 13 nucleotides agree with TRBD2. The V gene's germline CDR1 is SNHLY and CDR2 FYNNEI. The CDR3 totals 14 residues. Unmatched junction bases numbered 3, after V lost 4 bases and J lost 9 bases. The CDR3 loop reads CASSVLAGGGEQFF. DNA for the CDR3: TGTGCCAGCAGTGTACTAGCGGGAGGGGGTGAGCAGTTCTTC.

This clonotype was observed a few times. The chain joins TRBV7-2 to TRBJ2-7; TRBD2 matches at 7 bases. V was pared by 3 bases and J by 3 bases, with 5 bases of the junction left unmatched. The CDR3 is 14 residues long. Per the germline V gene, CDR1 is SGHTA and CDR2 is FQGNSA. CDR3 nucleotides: TGTGCCAGCAGCTTTACACGGGACTACTACGAGCAGTACTTC. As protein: CASSFTRDYYEQYF. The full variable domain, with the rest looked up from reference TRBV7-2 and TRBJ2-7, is GAGVSQSPSNKVTEKGKDVELRCDPISGHTALYWYRQSLGQGLEFLIYFQGNSAPDKSGLPSDRFSAERTGGSVSTLTIQRTQQEDSAVYLCASSFTRDYYEQYFGPGTRLTVT.

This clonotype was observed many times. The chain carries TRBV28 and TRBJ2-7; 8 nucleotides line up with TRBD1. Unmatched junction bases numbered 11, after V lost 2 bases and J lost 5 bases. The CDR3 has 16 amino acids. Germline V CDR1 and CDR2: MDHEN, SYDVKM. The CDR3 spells CASSLDAWQGQDEQYF. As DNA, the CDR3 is TGTGCCAGCAGTTTAGATGCATGGCAGGGACAGGACGAGCAGTACTTC.

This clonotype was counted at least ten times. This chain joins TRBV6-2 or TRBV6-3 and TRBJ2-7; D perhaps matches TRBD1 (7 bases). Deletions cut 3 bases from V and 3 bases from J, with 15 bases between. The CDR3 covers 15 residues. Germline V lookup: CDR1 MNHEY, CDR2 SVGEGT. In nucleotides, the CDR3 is TGTGCCAGCAGTTATTCTCCAGGGGGGATCTACGAGCAGTACTTC. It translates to CASSYSPGGIYEQYF.

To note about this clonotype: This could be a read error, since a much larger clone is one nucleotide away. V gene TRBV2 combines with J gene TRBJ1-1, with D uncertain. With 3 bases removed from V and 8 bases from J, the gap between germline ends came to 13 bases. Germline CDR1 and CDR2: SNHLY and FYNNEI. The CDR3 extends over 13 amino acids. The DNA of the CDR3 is TGTGCCAGCAGTGATTATTTGGCGGAGGAAGCTTTCTTT. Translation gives CASSDYLAEEAFF.

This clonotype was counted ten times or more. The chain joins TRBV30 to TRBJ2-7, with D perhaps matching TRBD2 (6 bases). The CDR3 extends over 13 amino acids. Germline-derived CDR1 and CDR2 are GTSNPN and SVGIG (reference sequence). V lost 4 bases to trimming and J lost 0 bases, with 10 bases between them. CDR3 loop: CAWNKDYSYEQYF. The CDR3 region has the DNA TGTGCCTGGAATAAGGACTACTCCTACGAGCAGTACTTC.

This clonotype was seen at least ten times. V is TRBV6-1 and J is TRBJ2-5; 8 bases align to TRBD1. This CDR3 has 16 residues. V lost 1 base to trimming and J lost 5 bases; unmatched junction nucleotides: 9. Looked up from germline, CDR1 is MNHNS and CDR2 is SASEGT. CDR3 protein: CASSEGASRGPETQYF. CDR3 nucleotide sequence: TGTGCCAGCAGTGAAGGCGCGTCCAGGGGGCCGGAGACCCAGTACTTC.